The TCR beta chain under discussion was sequenced for a study of blood T cells in healthy people across ages (dated by TCRdb to between 2014 and 2016). For the wider study: In model experiments, template switching captured roughly one uniquely barcoded TCR beta cDNA molecule for every two T cells. The study measured age-related changes in TCR beta repertoire diversity using deep sequencing normalized with unique cDNA molecular identifiers. Donors were grouped into four age groups: young (average roughly 16 years), middle-aged (39), aged (over 55) and long-lived (about 90). Donors of different ages were randomly distributed across sequencing lanes to avoid experimental bias. Two additional independent replicas of 1 million unique cDNA reads from the same blood draw were analyzed for two donors (one aged 18 to 29 and one aged 80 or older).

Libraries were built with 5' RACE. Data came from an Illumina HiSeq 2500. A second PCR of about 6 to 11 cycles was run with a J-beta primer mix and a sample-barcoded 5' primer. A template-switch 5' adaptor carrying 12 random nucleotides introduced a unique molecular identifier onto each TCR beta cDNA molecule. At least 3 million CDR3-containing paired-end reads were obtained from each sample. All of the RNA was converted into first-strand cDNA using the Mint cDNA synthesis kit, with a TRBC-specific oligonucleotide serving as the primer. After uracil-DNA glycosylase treatment, a first 18-cycle PCR used universal primers M1SS and BC2_uni_R on all cDNA. The published analysis was carried out like this. Normalization of each sample was performed by random selection of 1 million high-quality reads, each carrying a distinct molecular identifier. Reads with shared molecular identifiers were discarded instead of being binned into consensus sequences. MiTCR, run with a Q25 quality threshold and the strictest error-elimination algorithm, handled CDR3 identification, clonotype clustering and error correction. A nonparametric unseen species model using Euler transformation provided a lower-bound estimate of total TCR beta diversity. Starting from the raw public reads, TCRdb applied fastp trimming at Q25, assembled clones with MiXCR and retained in-frame beta chains. A single entry per CDR3 protein holds the most common genes and DNA from its merged rows. In this record, the V and J calls reflect TCRdb's handling and not the investigators' own analysis. The sample table holds 950,000 to 1,200,000 distinct CDR3 sequences, of which roughly two fifths were seen once. Around 14% of the sample rests with the top ten.

Beyond this particular receptor, the publication reports: Compared with the aged group, more naive CD4+ T cells, fewer expanded clones and increased TCR diversity were shown by the long-lived group, suggesting age selection. Observed TCR beta diversity per million T cells fell roughly linearly with age, and a significant reduction was already apparent by age about 36. Donor CMV infection status was unknown, potentially confounding age-related changes in expanded clonotypes. Since profiling was done on bulk unsorted PBMCs, naive and antigen-experienced compartments could not be conclusively compared. Estimates of total diversity based on one million sequenced T cells were considered lower bounds and underestimates. Observed TCR beta diversity correlated strongly with the percentage of naive T cells measured by flow cytometry.

The donors were roughly 39 Caucasian individuals from Russia, aged roughly 6 to 100 years, who were systemically healthy. Approximately 9.7 milliliters of peripheral blood were drawn from each donor into EDTA-treated Vacutainer tubes. Ficoll-Paque density-gradient centrifugation was used to isolate PBMCs, with at least 6.5 million per sample. Total RNA was extracted from PBMCs with Trizol reagent, with at least 6 micrograms obtained per sample. For every donor, flow cytometry on a PBMC aliquot measured the percentage of naive CD45RAhigh/CD27high T cells. Based on the germline V gene, the CDR1 and CDR2 sequences are SGHNT and YENEEA. The CDR3 holds 18 amino acids from the cysteine to the phenylalanine. Only the CDR3 part of the read is kept: 54 bases, read in frame from the first base. Trimming removed 1 base from V and 5 bases from J; the gene matches leave 10 bases unexplained. This clonotype was counted only a few times. Its antigen has not been determined. The input lacks base qualities; no much larger clone sits a single base away.

The sequence was collected from a man younger than 30 in good health. The sequenced sample was blood. Recombination joined TRBV11-3 with TRBJ2-1; 11 central nucleotides agree with TRBD2. The sequenced DNA is TGTGCCAGCAGCTTAGTCTCTAGCGGGGGGAAATACAACAATGAGCAGTTCTTC. Translated, this is CASSLVSSGGKYNNEQFF.